This T cell receptor beta chain stems from a study of blood T cell repertoires in COVID-19. How the authors handled the data: Estimates of nucleated cell counts were drawn from the amplification of reference gene primers. Data came from immunoSEQ multiplex PCR; TCRdb stores just in-frame clones and leaves some out. V and J calls and clone size follow that table, whereas D and trimming were derived from the DNA. The repertoire includes 250,000 to 300,000 clones, 75% to 95% of them detected once, and 0.9% to 1.2% sits in the top ten. Donors in Cohort 3 counted as recovered after two negative PCRs, clearance, or symptom resolution. This CDR3 contains 14 residues. J lost 8 bases, V lost 2 bases, and 5 bases had no gene match. Germline lookup yields CDR1 KGHSH and CDR2 LQKENI.

The V gene is TRBV18, the J gene TRBJ1-4; 7 nucleotides agree with TRBD1. Sequencing was performed on PBMCs or T cells enriched from blood (not recorded which). This clonotype was sampled from a woman in her twenties or thirties who had recovered from COVID-19. This chain's CDR3 is CASSPKTGDEKLFF. The CDR3 DNA follows: TGTGCCAGCTCACCAAAAACAGGGGACGAAAAACTGTTTTTT.